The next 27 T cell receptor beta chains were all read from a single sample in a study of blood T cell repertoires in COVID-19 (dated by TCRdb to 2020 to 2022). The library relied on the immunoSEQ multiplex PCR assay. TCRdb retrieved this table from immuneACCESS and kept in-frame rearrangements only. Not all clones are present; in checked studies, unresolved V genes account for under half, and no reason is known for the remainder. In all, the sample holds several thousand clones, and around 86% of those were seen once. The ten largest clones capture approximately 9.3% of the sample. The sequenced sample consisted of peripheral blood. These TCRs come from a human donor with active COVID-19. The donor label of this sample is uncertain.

CDR3 amino acids: CASSFRQDSSSYNSPLHF. The CDR3 region has the DNA TGTGCCAGCAGTTTCAGACAGGATTCTAGCTCCTATAATTCACCCCTCCACTTT. The chain recombines TRBV27 with TRBJ1-6; D might be TRBD1 (6 bases). The CDR3 extends over 18 amino acids. The germline V gene encodes CDR1 MNHEY and CDR2 SMNVEV (reference sequence). V was cut by 3 bases and J by 0 bases, with 15 bases left in between.

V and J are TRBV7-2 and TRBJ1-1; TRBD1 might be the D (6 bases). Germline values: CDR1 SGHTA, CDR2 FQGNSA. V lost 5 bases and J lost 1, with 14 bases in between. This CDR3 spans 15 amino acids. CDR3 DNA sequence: TGTGCCAGCAGCCCACAGGGCCCCCGGAACACTGAAGCTTTCTTT. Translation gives CASSPQGPRNTEAFF.

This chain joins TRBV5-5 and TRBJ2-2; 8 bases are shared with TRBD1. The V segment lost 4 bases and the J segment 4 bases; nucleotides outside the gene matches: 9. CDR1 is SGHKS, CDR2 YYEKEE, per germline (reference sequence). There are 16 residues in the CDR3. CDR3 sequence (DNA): TGTGCCAGCAGCCTGCCGGGGACAGGAGGCACCGGGGAGCTGTTTTTT. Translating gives CASSLPGTGGTGELFF. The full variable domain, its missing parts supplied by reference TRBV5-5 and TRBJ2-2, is DAGVTQSPTHLIKTRGQQVTLRCSPISGHKSVSWYQQVLGQGPQFIFQYYEKEERGRGNFPDRFSARQFPNYSSELNVNALLLGDSALYLCASSLPGTGGTGELFFGEGSRLTVL.

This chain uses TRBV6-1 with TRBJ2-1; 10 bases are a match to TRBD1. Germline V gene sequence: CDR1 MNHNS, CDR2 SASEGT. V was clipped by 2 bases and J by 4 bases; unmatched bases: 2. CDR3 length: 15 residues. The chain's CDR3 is CASSEPGQGYNEQFF. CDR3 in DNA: TGTGCCAGCAGTGAACCGGGACAGGGGTACAATGAGCAGTTCTTC.

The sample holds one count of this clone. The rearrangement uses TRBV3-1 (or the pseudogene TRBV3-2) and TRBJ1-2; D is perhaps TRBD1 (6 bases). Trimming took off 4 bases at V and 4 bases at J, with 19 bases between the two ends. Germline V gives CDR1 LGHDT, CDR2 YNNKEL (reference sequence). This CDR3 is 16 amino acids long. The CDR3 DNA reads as TGTGCCAGCAGCCTCAGACCACAGGGACTAGGCTATGGCTACACCTTC. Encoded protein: CASSLRPQGLGYGYTF.

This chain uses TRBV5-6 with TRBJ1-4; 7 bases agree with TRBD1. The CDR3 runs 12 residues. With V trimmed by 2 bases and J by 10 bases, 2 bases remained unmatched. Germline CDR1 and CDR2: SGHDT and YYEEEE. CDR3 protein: CASSLGGLKLFF. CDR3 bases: TGTGCCAGCAGCTTAGGGGGCTTAAAACTGTTTTTT.

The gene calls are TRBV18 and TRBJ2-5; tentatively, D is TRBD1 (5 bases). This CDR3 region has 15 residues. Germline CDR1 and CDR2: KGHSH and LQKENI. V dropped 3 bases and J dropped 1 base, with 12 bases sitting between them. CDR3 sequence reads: CASSPTIGAQETQYF. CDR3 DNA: TGTGCCAGCTCACCGACGATAGGGGCCCAAGAGACCCAGTACTTC.

DNA of the CDR3: TGTGCCATCAGTGCGGACAGGCGCTATGGCTACACCTTC. Its protein is CAISADRRYGYTF. This chain links TRBV10-3 with TRBJ1-2; 7 bases match TRBD1. There are 13 residues in the CDR3. Trimming took 4 bases from V and 4 from J; bases not matched to a gene: 3. CDR1 and CDR2 (germline): ENHRY, SYGVKD.

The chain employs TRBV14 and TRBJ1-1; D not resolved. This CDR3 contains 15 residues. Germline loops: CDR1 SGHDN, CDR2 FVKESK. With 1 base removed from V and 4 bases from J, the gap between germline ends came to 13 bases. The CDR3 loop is CASSQAWARSTEAFF. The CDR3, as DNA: TGTGCCAGCAGCCAAGCGTGGGCCAGGTCCACTGAAGCTTTCTTT.

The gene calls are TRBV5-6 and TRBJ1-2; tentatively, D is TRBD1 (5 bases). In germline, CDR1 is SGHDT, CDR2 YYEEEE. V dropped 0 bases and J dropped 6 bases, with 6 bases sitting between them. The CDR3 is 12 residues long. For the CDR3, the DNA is TGTGCCAGCAGCTTGGCGGGGGATGGCTACACCTTC. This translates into CASSLAGDGYTF.

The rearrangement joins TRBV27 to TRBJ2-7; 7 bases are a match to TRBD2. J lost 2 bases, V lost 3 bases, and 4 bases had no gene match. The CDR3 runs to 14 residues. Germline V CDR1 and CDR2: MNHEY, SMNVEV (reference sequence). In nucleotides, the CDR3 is TGTGCCAGCAGTTTGCGGGGGACGACCTACGAGCAGTACTTC. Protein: CASSLRGTTYEQYF.

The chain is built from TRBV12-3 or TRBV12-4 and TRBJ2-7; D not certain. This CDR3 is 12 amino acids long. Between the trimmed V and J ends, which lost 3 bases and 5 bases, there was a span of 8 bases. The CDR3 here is CASSFGQNEQYF. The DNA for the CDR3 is TGTGCCAGCAGTTTTGGGCAGAACGAGCAGTACTTC.

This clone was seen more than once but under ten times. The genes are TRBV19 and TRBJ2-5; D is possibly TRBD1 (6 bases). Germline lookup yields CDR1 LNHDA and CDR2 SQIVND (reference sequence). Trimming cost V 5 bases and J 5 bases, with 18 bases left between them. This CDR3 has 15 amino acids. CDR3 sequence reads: CASSGVTGWEETQYF. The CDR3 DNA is TGTGCCAGTAGTGGAGTAACAGGGTGGGAGGAGACCCAGTACTTC.

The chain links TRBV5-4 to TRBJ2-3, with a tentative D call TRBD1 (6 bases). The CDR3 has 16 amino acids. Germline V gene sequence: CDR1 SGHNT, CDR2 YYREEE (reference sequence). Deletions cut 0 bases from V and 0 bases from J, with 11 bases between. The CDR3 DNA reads TGTGCCAGCAGCTTGGACAGGGCCGCTAGCACAGATACGCAGTATTTT. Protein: CASSLDRAASTDTQYF.

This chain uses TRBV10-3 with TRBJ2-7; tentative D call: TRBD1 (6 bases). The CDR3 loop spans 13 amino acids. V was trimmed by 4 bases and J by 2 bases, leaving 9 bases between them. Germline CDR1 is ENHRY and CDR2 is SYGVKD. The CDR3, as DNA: TGTGCCATCAGTGCAGGGGATACCTACGAGCAGTACTTC. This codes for CAISAGDTYEQYF.

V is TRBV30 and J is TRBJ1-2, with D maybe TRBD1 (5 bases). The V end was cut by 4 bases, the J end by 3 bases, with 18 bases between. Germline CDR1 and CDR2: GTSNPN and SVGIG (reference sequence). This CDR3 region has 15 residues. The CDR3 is CAWNAGISGDYGYTF. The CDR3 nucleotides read TGTGCCTGGAATGCAGGGATTTCGGGGGACTATGGCTACACCTTC.

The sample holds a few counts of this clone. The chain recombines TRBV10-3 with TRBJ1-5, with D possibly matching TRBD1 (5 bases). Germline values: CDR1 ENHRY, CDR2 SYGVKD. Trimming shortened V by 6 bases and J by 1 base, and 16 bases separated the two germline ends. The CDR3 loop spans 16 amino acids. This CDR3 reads CAISSQGGISNQPQHF. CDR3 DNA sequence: TGTGCCATCAGCTCTCAGGGTGGCATAAGCAATCAGCCCCAGCATTTT.

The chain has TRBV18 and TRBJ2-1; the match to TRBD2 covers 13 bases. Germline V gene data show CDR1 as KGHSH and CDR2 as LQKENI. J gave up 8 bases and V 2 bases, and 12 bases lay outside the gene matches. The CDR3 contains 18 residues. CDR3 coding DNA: TGTGCCAGCTCACCATCCACTGGGACTAGCGGGGCAGGGGATGAGCAGTTCTTC. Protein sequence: CASSPSTGTSGAGDEQFF.

The CDR3 loop is CASSLPWTQETQYF. The DNA for the CDR3 is TGCGCCAGCAGCCTCCCCTGGACACAAGAGACCCAGTACTTC. V usage is TRBV4-1 and J usage is TRBJ2-5; a possible D gene is TRBD1 (5 bases). This CDR3 is 14 amino acids long. The germline gives CDR1 MGHRA, CDR2 YSYEKL. With 4 bases removed from V and 2 bases from J, the gap between germline ends came to 11 bases.

In DNA form, the CDR3 reads TGTGCCAGCAGTGCAGCGGGGGGTGAACAAGAGACCCAGTACTTC. This encodes CASSAAGGEQETQYF. J is TRBJ2-5 and V is TRBV6-1; 9 bases fit TRBD2. This CDR3 is built from 15 residues. The V gene end was trimmed by 4 bases and the J gene end by 2 bases; junction bases not matched to a gene: 5. Germline lookup yields CDR1 MNHNS and CDR2 SASEGT.

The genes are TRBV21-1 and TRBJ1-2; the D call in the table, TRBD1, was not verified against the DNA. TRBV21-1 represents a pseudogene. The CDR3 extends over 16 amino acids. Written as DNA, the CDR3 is TGTGCCAGCAGCAAAGAGTCAGGCAGGACAAACTATGGCTACACCTTC. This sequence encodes CASSKESGRTNYGYTF.

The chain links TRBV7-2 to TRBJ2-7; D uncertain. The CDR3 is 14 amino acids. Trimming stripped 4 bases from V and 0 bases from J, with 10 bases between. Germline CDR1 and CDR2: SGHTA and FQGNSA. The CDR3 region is CASSSSGSSYEQYF. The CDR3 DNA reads TGTGCCAGCAGCTCGTCGGGTAGCTCCTACGAGCAGTACTTC.

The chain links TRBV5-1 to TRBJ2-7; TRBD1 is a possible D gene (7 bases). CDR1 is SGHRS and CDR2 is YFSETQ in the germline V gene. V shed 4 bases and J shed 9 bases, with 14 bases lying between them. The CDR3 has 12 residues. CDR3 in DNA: TGCGCCAGCAGCCCCACAGGGGAGGTGCAGTACTTC. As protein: CASSPTGEVQYF.

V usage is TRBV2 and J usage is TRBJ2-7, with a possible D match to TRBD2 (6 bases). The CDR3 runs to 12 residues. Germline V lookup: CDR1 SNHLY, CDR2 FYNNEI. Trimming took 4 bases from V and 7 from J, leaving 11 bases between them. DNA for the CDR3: TGTGCCAGCAGTGTTACTAGCTGGGAGCAGTACTTC. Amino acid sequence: CASSVTSWEQYF. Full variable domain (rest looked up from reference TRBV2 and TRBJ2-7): EPEVTQTPSHQVTQMGQEVILRCVPISNHLYFYWYRQILGQKVEFLVSFYNNEISEKSEIFDDQFSVERPDGSNFTLKIRSTKLEDSAMYFCASSVTSWEQYFGPGTRLTVT.

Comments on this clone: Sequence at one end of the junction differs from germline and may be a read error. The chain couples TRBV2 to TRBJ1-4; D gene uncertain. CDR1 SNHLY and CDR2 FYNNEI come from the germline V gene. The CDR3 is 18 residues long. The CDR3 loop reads CASSEGRTWLATDEKLFF. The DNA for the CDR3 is TGTGCCAGCAGTGAGGGGAGGACCTGGTTAGCAACTGATGAAAAACTGTTTTTT.

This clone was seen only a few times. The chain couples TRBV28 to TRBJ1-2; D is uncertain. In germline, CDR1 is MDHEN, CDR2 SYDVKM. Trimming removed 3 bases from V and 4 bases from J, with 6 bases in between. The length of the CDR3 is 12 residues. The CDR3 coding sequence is TGTGCCAGCAGTTTCGGACTCTATGGCTACACCTTC. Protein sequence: CASSFGLYGYTF.

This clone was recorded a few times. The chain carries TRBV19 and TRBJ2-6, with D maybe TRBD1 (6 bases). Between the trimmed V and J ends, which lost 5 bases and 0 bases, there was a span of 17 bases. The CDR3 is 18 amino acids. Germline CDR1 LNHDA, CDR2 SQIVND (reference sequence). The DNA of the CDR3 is TGTGCCAGTAGTCCAGGGGCCCCCGGAAGCTCTGGGGCCAACGTCCTGACTTTC. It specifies CASSPGAPGSSGANVLTF.